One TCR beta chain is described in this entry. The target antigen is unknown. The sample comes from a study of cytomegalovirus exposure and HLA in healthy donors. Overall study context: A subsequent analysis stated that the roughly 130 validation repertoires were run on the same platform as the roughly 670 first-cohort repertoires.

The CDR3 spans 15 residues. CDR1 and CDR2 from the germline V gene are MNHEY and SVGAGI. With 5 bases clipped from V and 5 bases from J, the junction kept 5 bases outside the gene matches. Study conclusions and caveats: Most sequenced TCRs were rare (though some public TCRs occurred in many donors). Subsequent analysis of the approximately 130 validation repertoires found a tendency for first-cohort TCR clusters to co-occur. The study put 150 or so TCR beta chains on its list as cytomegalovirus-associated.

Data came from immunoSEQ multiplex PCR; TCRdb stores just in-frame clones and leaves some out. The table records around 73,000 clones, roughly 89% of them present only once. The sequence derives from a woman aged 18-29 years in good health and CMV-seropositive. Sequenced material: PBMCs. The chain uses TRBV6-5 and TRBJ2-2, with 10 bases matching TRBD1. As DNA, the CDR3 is TGTGCCAGCAGTCCGACAGGGGGCTTGACCGGGGAGCTGTTTTTT. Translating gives CASSPTGGLTGELFF.